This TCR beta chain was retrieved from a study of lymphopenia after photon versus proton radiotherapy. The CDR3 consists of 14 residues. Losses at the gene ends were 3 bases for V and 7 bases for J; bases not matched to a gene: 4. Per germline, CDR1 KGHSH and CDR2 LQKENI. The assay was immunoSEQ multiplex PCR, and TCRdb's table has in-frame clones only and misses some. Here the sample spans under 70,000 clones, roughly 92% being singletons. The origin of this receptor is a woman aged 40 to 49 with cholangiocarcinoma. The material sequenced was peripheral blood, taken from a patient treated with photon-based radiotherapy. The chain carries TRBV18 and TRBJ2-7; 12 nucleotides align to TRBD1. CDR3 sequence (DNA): TGTGCCAGCTCACCGGGACAGGGGGCATATGAGCAGTACTTC. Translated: CASSPGQGAYEQYF.